Given below is one T cell receptor beta chain in context. Its antigen is currently unknown. The data belong to a study of cytomegalovirus exposure and HLA in healthy donors. TCRdb's table, derived via immunoSEQ multiplex PCR, lists solely in-frame clones and lacks some. The sample lists hundreds of thousands of clones; about nine tenths were seen once. Findings and limits, study-wide: Investigators reported about 160 TCR beta chains as tied to cytomegalovirus. Through in vitro validation, a few CMV-associated chains were shown to be specific for CMV antigens. Subsequent analysis revealed that first-cohort TCR clusters tended to co-occur in the 120 or so validation repertoires. Rarity marked most TCR sequences, yet some public TCRs occurred in many donors.

V was pared by 2 bases and J by 11 bases, with 12 bases between. This CDR3 is 12 amino acids long. Germline V gene lookup returns CDR1 MNHEY and CDR2 SMNVEV (reference sequence). Sequencing was done on a sample of PBMCs. The TCR sequence derives from a woman between 18 and 29 years old in good health and CMV-seronegative. The chain couples TRBV27 to TRBJ1-1; a weak D match, TRBD1 (6 bases). Here the CDR3 DNA reads TGTGCCAGCAGTTTAGCCGGTCAGGGGGCTTTCTTT. Its translation: CASSLAGQGAFF.